The 30 T cell receptor beta chains listed next were all sequenced from one sample in a study of lymphopenia after photon versus proton radiotherapy. The assay was immunoSEQ multiplex PCR, and TCRdb's table has in-frame clones only and misses some. The sample records about 25,000 clones, approximately 88% being singletons. This material consisted of peripheral blood, taken from a patient treated with photon-based radiotherapy. The receptors shown here come from a man in his forties or fifties with gastric cancer.

CDR3 nucleotides: TGTGCCAGCAGCTTCCAGGGAGCATACGAGCAGTACGTC. It specifies CASSFQGAYEQYV. The V and J genes are TRBV5-6 and TRBJ2-7, with D perhaps given as TRBD1 or TRBD2 (5 bases each). CDR1 is SGHDT and CDR2 is YYEEEE in the germline V gene. The ends were cut back, 2 bases at V and 4 bases at J, with 10 bases in the middle. This CDR3 has 13 residues.

The chain is built from TRBV9 and TRBJ2-5, with TRBD1 matching over 7 bases. The CDR3 totals 15 residues. Germline CDR1 reads SGDLS; CDR2 reads YYNGEE. V was clipped by 4 bases and J by 2 bases; unmatched bases: 8. The CDR3 DNA sequence: TGTGCCAGCAGCCCTCGACAGGGTTGGCAAGAGACCCAGTACTTC. This gives the protein CASSPRQGWQETQYF.

The chain is built from TRBV30 and TRBJ1-1, with D possibly TRBD1 on 6 matching bases. Germline V CDR1 and CDR2: GTSNPN, SVGIG (reference sequence). The CDR3 has 13 residues. V lost 1 base, J lost 7 bases, and 13 bases lay in between. The CDR3 DNA sequence: TGTGCCTGGAGTGGGACAGCGAGGAGTGAAGCTTTCTTT. Its translation: CAWSGTARSEAFF.

The CDR3 DNA is TGTGCCAGCGGACAGGGAGTTGAAGCTTTCTTT. This sequence encodes CASGQGVEAFF. The genes are TRBV19 and TRBJ1-1, with 8 bases fitting TRBD1. Germline assignment: CDR1 LNHDA and CDR2 SQIVND (reference sequence). After removal of 9 bases from V and 7 bases from J, the junction contained 4 bases not matched to a gene. This CDR3 is built from 11 residues. Filled out from reference TRBV19 and TRBJ1-1, the complete variable domain reads DGGITQSPKYLFRKEGQNVTLSCEQNLNHDAMYWYRQDPGQGLRLIYYSQIVNDFQKGDIAEGYSVSREKKESFPLTVTSAQKNPTAFYLCASGQGVEAFFGQGTRLTVV.

The V and J genes are TRBV4-1 and TRBJ2-7; D is perhaps TRBD1 (6 bases). The CDR3 spans 14 residues. Trimming pared 2 bases from V and 5 bases from J, leaving 13 bases between. The V gene's germline CDR1 is MGHRA and CDR2 YSYEKL. CDR3 in amino acids: CASSQKNREHEQYF. DNA of the CDR3: TGCGCCAGCAGCCAAAAGAACAGGGAACACGAGCAGTACTTC.

The chain joins TRBV27 to TRBJ1-5; D may be TRBD1 (5 bases). Germline assignment: CDR1 MNHEY and CDR2 SMNVEV (reference sequence). Trimming took 3 bases from V and 8 from J, leaving 14 bases between them. This CDR3 is built from 14 residues. The CDR3 here is CASSLGDGRKPQHF. CDR3 bases: TGTGCCAGCAGTTTGGGGGACGGCCGCAAGCCCCAGCATTTT.

CDR3 protein: CATSGSSYNEQFF. CDR3 bases: TGTGCCACCTCCGGTAGCTCCTACAATGAGCAGTTCTTC. The V and J genes are TRBV19 and TRBJ2-1, with unresolved D. Trimming removed 10 bases at V and 0 bases at J, with 10 bases between. CDR3 length equals 13 residues. In germline, CDR1 is LNHDA, CDR2 SQIVND (reference sequence). Full variable domain (outside the CDR3, taken from reference TRBV19 and TRBJ2-1): DGGITQSPKYLFRKEGQNVTLSCEQNLNHDAMYWYRQDPGQGLRLIYYSQIVNDFQKGDIAEGYSVSREKKESFPLTVTSAQKNPTAFYLCATSGSSYNEQFFGPGTRLTVL.

The V gene is TRBV6-5, the J gene TRBJ1-2, with D possibly matching TRBD1 (6 bases). The CDR3 covers 13 residues. Trimming took off 6 bases at V and 4 bases at J, with 12 bases between the two ends. Germline CDR1 reads MNHEY; CDR2 reads SVGAGI. The CDR3 nucleotides read TGTGCCAGCAGGGGGACACCGAGCTATGGCTACACCTTC. It translates to CASRGTPSYGYTF.

The chain uses TRBV4-1 and TRBJ1-4, with D hard to call. The CDR3 totals 13 residues. CDR1 is MGHRA and CDR2 is YSYEKL in the germline V gene. The V end was cut by 3 bases, the J end by 8 bases, with 10 bases between. CDR3 bases: TGCGCCAGCAGCCAGGTTATAAGGGAAAAACTGTTTTTT. It codes for CASSQVIREKLFF.

The chain employs TRBV28 and TRBJ2-2, with 10 bases fitting TRBD2. V was pared by 6 bases and J by 2 bases, with 6 bases of the junction left unmatched. This CDR3 region has 16 residues. Germline lookup yields CDR1 MDHEN and CDR2 SYDVKM. The CDR3 region is CASRFSGGYNTGELFF. The CDR3 coding sequence is TGTGCCAGCAGATTTAGCGGGGGGTATAACACCGGGGAGCTGTTTTTT. The complete variable domain, with remaining parts taken from reference TRBV28 and TRBJ2-2, reads DVKVTQSSRYLVKRTGEKVFLECVQDMDHENMFWYRQDPGLGLRLIYFSYDVKMKEKGDIPEGYSVSREKKERFSLILESASTNQTSMYLCASRFSGGYNTGELFFGEGSRLTVL.

This clone was observed a few times. The chain joins TRBV10-1 to TRBJ1-5; 7 bases align to TRBD1. V lost 3 bases, J lost 7 bases, and 3 bases stayed unmatched. The V gene's germline CDR1 is WNHNN and CDR2 SYGVQD (reference sequence). The CDR3 totals 13 residues. CDR3 nucleotide sequence: TGCGCCAGCAGTGACCAACAGGGGCAGCCCCAGCATTTT. This codes for CASSDQQGQPQHF.

The chain carries TRBV27 and TRBJ1-5; a possible D gene is TRBD1 (5 bases). The CDR3 spans 14 residues. Germline V lookup: CDR1 MNHEY, CDR2 SMNVEV (reference sequence). V gave up 6 bases and J gave up 3 bases, with 12 bases separating them. In DNA, the CDR3 is TGTGCCAGCAGACCAGGGCTGGTCAATCAGCCCCAGCATTTT. Residues: CASRPGLVNQPQHF.

The chain recombines TRBV10-3 with TRBJ2-3; D remains ambiguous. This CDR3 comprises 14 residues. V was trimmed by 3 bases and J by 6 bases, leaving 13 bases between them. Germline V gene data show CDR1 as ENHRY and CDR2 as SYGVKD. CDR3 DNA: TGTGCCATCAGTGACCGGGTCTCATCCGATACGCAGTATTTT. As protein: CAISDRVSSDTQYF.

The CDR3 loop is CASSSRDEGEKLFF. The CDR3 nucleotides read TGTGCCAGCAGCTCACGGGACGAAGGTGAAAAACTGTTTTTT. The genes are TRBV11-1 and TRBJ1-4; possibly TRBD1 for D (5 bases). V gave up 4 bases and J gave up 7 bases, with 13 bases separating them. This CDR3 region has 14 residues. Germline CDR1 is SGHAT and CDR2 is FQDESV (reference sequence).

This clone was observed a single time. The chain uses TRBV5-6 and TRBJ2-6; no firm D call. Germline V gene lookup returns CDR1 SGHDT and CDR2 YYEEEE. Trimming took 2 bases from V and 0 from J, leaving 9 bases between them. The CDR3 sequence is 16 residues long. The CDR3 here is CASSLVLRSGANVLTF. The CDR3 bases are TGTGCCAGCAGCTTAGTCCTCCGCTCTGGGGCCAACGTCCTGACTTTC.

The chain uses TRBV13 and TRBJ2-5; D is perhaps TRBD1 or TRBD2 (5 bases each). Germline CDR1 reads PRHDT; CDR2 reads FYEKMQ (reference sequence). V lost 5 bases, J lost 0 bases, and 13 bases lay in between. CDR3 size: 15 residues. In nucleotides, the CDR3 is TGTGCCAGCAGCCTCGGGACCGACGACCAAGAGACCCAGTACTTC. It codes for CASSLGTDDQETQYF.

The rearrangement uses TRBV7-3 and TRBJ2-3, with D uncertain. Germline CDR1 and CDR2: SGHTA and FQGTGA. V was clipped by 3 bases and J by 1 base, with 5 bases between them. CDR3 size: 13 residues. DNA of the CDR3: TGTGCCAGCAGCTTGGGTCGCACAGATACGCAGTATTTT. This codes for CASSLGRTDTQYF.

This rearrangement joins TRBV9 to TRBJ2-2, with TRBD1 identical over 9 bases. Germline V gene data show CDR1 as SGDLS and CDR2 as YYNGEE. The length of the CDR3 is 15 residues. Trimming at V came to 4 bases and at J to 6 bases, leaving 7 bases not matched to a gene. The CDR3 spells CASSPWTGAAGELFF. The CDR3 nucleotides read TGTGCCAGCAGCCCATGGACAGGGGCCGCCGGGGAGCTGTTTTTT.

The V call is TRBV27, the J call TRBJ2-5; a possible D gene is TRBD1 (6 bases). This CDR3 region has 16 residues. The V gene's germline CDR1 is MNHEY and CDR2 SMNVEV (reference sequence). The V end was cut by 0 bases, the J end by 2 bases, with 13 bases between. CDR3 DNA: TGTGCCAGCAGTTTATCTACAGGGCCCCTGCAAGAGACCCAGTACTTC. Protein product: CASSLSTGPLQETQYF.

The V gene is TRBV30, the J gene TRBJ2-5; 9 positions agree with TRBD1. The DNA end favors TRBJ2-7, so the J call may be wrong. CDR1 is GTSNPN, CDR2 SVGIG, per germline (reference sequence). The CDR3 contains 12 residues. The CDR3 region has the DNA TGTGCCTCGGACAGGGGAGATCACGAGCAGTACTTC. Translating it yields CASDRGDHEQYF.

The chain joins TRBV7-2 to TRBJ1-1; tentatively, D is TRBD1 (6 bases). CDR3 length: 14 residues. Trimming removed 4 bases at V and 3 bases at J, with 12 bases between. Germline values: CDR1 SGHTA, CDR2 FQGNSA. The CDR3 sequence: CASSSWGRDTEAFF. As DNA, the CDR3 is TGTGCCAGCAGCTCTTGGGGGCGGGACACTGAAGCTTTCTTT.

J is TRBJ2-7 and V is TRBV6-6; 8 bases are shared with TRBD2. The V segment lost 8 bases and the J segment 5 bases; nucleotides outside the gene matches: 8. The CDR3 runs 13 residues. Germline V gene sequence: CDR1 MNHNY, CDR2 SVGAGI (reference sequence). CDR3 in amino acids: CASLHAGGHEQYF. In DNA form, the CDR3 reads TGTGCCAGCCTCCATGCGGGGGGCCACGAGCAGTACTTC.

CDR3 sequence (DNA): TGTGCCAGCAGCCCAAATGGGGGAAATAACTATGGCTACACCTTC. It is translated as CASSPNGGNNYGYTF. The chain recombines TRBV27 with TRBJ1-2, with D perhaps TRBD1 (5 bases). The germline gives CDR1 MNHEY, CDR2 SMNVEV (reference sequence). CDR3 length: 15 residues. V was clipped by 6 bases and J by 1 base, with 15 bases between them.

The chain couples TRBV7-4 to TRBJ1-1, with a possible D match to TRBD1 (6 bases). V was cut by 4 bases and J by 3 bases, with 15 bases left in between. This CDR3 is 15 amino acids long. CDR1 and CDR2 from the germline V gene are SGHVT and SQSDAQ. The CDR3 nucleotides are TGTGCCAGCAGCTATTCAGGGGTTACGGACACTGAAGCTTTCTTT. It translates to CASSYSGVTDTEAFF.

The chain recombines TRBV5-5 with TRBJ2-2; TRBD1 aligns across 7 bases. The CDR3 has 15 residues. Unmatched junction bases numbered 3, after V lost 0 bases and J lost 4 bases. Germline V gene data show CDR1 as SGHKS and CDR2 as YYEKEE (reference sequence). In nucleotides, the CDR3 is TGTGCCAGCAGCTTGGAGGGGGCAGGCACCGGGGAGCTGTTTTTT. Amino acids: CASSLEGAGTGELFF.

V is TRBV19 and J is TRBJ1-1; tentatively, D is TRBD1 (5 bases). There are 13 residues in the CDR3. Germline V CDR1 and CDR2: LNHDA, SQIVND (reference sequence). V lost 5 bases to trimming and J lost 3 bases, with 10 bases between them. The CDR3 region is CASSPPGHTEAFF. CDR3 DNA: TGTGCCAGTAGTCCGCCGGGACACACTGAAGCTTTCTTT.

The rearrangement links TRBV20-1 to TRBJ2-1, with unresolved D. The V end lost 7 bases, the J end lost 8 bases, and 12 bases lay between the germline ends. The CDR3 has 11 amino acids. CDR1 and CDR2 from the germline V gene are DFQATT and SNEGSKA (reference sequence). CDR3 in DNA: TGCAGTGGATGGGGTGGAGATGAGCAGTTCTTC. The encoded protein is CSGWGGDEQFF.

J is TRBJ2-3 and V is TRBV2, with 7 bases that match TRBD1. The V segment lost 7 bases and the J segment 2 bases; nucleotides outside the gene matches: 3. Germline CDR1 reads SNHLY; CDR2 reads FYNNEI. The CDR3 contains 13 residues. CDR3 loop: CASTTGTTDTQYF. Here the CDR3 DNA reads TGTGCCAGCACGACAGGGACCACAGATACGCAGTATTTT. Looking up the rest from reference TRBV2 and TRBJ2-3 gives the full variable domain: EPEVTQTPSHQVTQMGQEVILRCVPISNHLYFYWYRQILGQKVEFLVSFYNNEISEKSEIFDDQFSVERPDGSNFTLKIRSTKLEDSAMYFCASTTGTTDTQYFGPGTRLTVL.

In its sample, this clone was seen a few times. This chain uses TRBV10-3 with TRBJ2-1; 11 positions match TRBD2. There are 11 residues in the CDR3. Per germline, CDR1 ENHRY and CDR2 SYGVKD. CDR3 protein: CSSGGSVEQFF. The CDR3, as DNA: TGTTCTAGCGGGGGGAGCGTTGAGCAGTTCTTC.

The chain joins TRBV15 to TRBJ1-1; unclear D gene. CDR1 is LNHNV, CDR2 YYDKDF, per germline (reference sequence). Trimming took off 5 bases at V and 7 bases at J, with 14 bases between the two ends. This CDR3 spans 13 amino acids. In DNA form, the CDR3 reads TGTGCCACCAGCTCTAAAAGGAATGGTGAAGCTTTCTTT. Translating gives CATSSKRNGEAFF.